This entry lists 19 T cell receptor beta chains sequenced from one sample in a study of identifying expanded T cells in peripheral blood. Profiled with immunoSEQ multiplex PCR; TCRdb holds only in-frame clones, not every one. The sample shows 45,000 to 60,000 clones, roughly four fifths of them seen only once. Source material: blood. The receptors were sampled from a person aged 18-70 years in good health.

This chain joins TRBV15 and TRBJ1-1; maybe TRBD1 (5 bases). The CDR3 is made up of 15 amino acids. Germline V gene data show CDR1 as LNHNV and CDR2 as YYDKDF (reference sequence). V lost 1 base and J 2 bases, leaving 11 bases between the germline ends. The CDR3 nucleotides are TGTGCCACCAGCAGAGTTGGTCAGGGAAACACTGAAGCTTTCTTT. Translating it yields CATSRVGQGNTEAFF.

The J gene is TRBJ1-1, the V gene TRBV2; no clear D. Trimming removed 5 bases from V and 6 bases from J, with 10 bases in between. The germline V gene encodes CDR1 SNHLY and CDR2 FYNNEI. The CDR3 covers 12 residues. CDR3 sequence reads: CASSKRRAEAFF. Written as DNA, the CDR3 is TGTGCCAGCAGTAAGCGGAGGGCTGAAGCTTTCTTT.

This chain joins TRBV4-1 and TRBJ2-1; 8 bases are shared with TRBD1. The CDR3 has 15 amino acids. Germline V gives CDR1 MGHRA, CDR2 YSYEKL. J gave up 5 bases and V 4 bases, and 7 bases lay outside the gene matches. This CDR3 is CASSRQGSFNNEQFF. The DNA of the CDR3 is TGCGCCAGCAGCCGACAGGGGAGCTTCAACAATGAGCAGTTCTTC.

The chain's CDR3 is CASSSESGHNTDTQYF. As DNA, the CDR3 is TGTGCCAGCAGTTCAGAGAGCGGCCATAACACAGATACGCAGTATTTT. This chain links TRBV9 with TRBJ2-3; D may be TRBD2 (5 bases). V lost 5 bases and J 2 bases, leaving 18 bases between the germline ends. Germline CDR1 and CDR2: SGDLS and YYNGEE. The CDR3 runs to 16 residues. The whole variable domain, remainder taken from reference TRBV9 and TRBJ2-3, is DSGVTQTPKHLITATGQRVTLRCSPRSGDLSVYWYQQSLDQGLQFLIQYYNGEERAKGNILERFSAQQFPDLHSELNLSSLELGDSALYFCASSSESGHNTDTQYFGPGTRLTVL.

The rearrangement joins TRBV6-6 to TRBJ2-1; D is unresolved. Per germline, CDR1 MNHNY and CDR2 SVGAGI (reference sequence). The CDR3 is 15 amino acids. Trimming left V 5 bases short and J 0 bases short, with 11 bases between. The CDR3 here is CASSPRGSSYNEQFF. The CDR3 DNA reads TGTGCCAGCAGTCCACGAGGTAGCTCCTACAATGAGCAGTTCTTC.

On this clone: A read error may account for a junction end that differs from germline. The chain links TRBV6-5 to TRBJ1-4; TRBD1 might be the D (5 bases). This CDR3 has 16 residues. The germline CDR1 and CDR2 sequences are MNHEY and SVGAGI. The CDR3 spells CASSYAGGSLVEKLFF. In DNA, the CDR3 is TGTGCCAGTAGTTACGCGGGGGGGTCTCTGGTAGAAAAACTGTTTTTT.

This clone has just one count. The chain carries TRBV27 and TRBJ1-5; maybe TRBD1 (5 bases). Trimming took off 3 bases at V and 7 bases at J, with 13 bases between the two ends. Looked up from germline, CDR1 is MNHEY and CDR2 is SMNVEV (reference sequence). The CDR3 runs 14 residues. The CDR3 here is CASSFGSGIQPQHF. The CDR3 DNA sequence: TGTGCCAGCAGTTTCGGGTCAGGGATACAGCCCCAGCATTTT.

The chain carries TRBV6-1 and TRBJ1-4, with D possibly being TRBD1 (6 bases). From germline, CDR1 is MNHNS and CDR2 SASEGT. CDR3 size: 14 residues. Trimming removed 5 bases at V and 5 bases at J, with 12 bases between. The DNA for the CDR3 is TGTGCCAGCAGTCTCAGGGGTTTAAATGAAAAACTGTTTTTT. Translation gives CASSLRGLNEKLFF.

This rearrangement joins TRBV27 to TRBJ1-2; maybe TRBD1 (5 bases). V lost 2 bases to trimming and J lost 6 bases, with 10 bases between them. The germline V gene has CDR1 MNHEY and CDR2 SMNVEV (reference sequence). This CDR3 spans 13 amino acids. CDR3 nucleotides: TGTGCCAGCAGTTTAGTGCAGGGTGATGGCTACACCTTC. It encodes CASSLVQGDGYTF.

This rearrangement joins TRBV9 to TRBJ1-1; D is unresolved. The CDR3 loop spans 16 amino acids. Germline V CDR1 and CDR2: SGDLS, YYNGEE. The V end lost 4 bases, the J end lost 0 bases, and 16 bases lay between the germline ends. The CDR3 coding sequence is TGTGCCAGCAGCCAGTCGGTATCGGGGTTGAACACTGAAGCTTTCTTT. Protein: CASSQSVSGLNTEAFF.

Here the CDR3 DNA reads TGTGCCAGCTTAAAACCCGGACTAGCGGGAGTGAACACCGGGGAGCTGTTTTTT. It yields the protein CASLKPGLAGVNTGELFF. The chain uses TRBV18 and TRBJ2-2; 13 nucleotides align to TRBD2. The CDR3 runs 18 residues. Germline values: CDR1 KGHSH, CDR2 LQKENI. V lost 7 bases, J lost 1 base, and 9 bases stayed unmatched.

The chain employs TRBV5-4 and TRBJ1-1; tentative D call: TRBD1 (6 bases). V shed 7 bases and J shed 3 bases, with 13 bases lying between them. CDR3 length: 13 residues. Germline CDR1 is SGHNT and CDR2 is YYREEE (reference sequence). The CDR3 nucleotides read TGTGCCAGCGGTTATCCAGGGGACACTGAAGCTTTCTTT. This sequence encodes CASGYPGDTEAFF. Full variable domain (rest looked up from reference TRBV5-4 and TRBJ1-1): ETGVTQSPTHLIKTRGQQVTLRCSSQSGHNTVSWYQQALGQGPQFIFQYYREEENGRGNFPPRFSGLQFPNYSSELNVNALELDDSALYLCASGYPGDTEAFFGQGTRLTVV.

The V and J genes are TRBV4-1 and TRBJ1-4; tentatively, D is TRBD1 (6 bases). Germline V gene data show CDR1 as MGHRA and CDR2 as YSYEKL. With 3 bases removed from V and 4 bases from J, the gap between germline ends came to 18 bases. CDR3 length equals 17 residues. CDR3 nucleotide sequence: TGCGCCAGCAGCCAGGCCCAATCAGGGGAAAGTAATGAAAAACTGTTTTTT. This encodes CASSQAQSGESNEKLFF.

CDR3 sequence reads: CASSMSNRAEEAFF. Written as DNA, the CDR3 is TGTGCCAGTAGTATGTCGAACAGGGCTGAGGAAGCTTTCTTT. The chain links TRBV19 to TRBJ1-1; tentative D call: TRBD1 (6 bases). The CDR3 runs to 14 residues. Trimming pared 3 bases from V and 8 bases from J, leaving 16 bases between. Germline V lookup: CDR1 LNHDA, CDR2 SQIVND (reference sequence). The complete variable domain, with remaining parts taken from reference TRBV19 and TRBJ1-1, reads DGGITQSPKYLFRKEGQNVTLSCEQNLNHDAMYWYRQDPGQGLRLIYYSQIVNDFQKGDIAEGYSVSREKKESFPLTVTSAQKNPTAFYLCASSMSNRAEEAFFGQGTRLTVV.

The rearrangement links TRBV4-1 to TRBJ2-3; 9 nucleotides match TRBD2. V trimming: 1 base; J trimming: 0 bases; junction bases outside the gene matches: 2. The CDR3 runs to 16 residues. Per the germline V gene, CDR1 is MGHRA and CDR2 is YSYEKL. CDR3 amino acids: CASSQGGRASTDTQYF. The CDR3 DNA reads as TGCGCCAGCAGCCAAGGCGGGAGGGCTAGCACAGATACGCAGTATTTT.

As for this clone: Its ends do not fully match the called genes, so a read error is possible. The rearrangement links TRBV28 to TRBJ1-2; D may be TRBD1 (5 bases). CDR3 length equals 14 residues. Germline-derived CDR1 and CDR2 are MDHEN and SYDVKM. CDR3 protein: CASSLTGDHYGYTF. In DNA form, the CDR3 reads TGTGCCAGTAGTTTAACGGGGGATCACTATGGCTACACCTTC.

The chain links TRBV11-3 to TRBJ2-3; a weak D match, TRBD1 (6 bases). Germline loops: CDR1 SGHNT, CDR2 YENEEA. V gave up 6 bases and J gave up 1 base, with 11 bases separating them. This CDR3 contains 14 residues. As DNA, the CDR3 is TGTGCCAGCAGTAAGGGGGTGGGCACAGATACGCAGTATTTT. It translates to CASSKGVGTDTQYF.

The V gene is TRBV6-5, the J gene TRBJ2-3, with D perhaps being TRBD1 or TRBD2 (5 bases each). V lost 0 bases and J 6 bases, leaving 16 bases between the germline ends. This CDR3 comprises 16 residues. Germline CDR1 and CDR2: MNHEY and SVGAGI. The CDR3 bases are TGTGCCAGCAGTTACTCGAGGGGCCCGCCGTCGGATACGCAGTATTTT. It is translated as CASSYSRGPPSDTQYF.

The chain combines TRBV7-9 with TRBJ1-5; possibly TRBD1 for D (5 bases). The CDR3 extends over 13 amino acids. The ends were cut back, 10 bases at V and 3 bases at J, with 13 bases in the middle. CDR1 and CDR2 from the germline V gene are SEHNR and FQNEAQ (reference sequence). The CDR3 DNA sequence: TGTGCCACAACTACAGGACCCAATCAGCCCCAGCATTTT. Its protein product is CATTTGPNQPQHF.